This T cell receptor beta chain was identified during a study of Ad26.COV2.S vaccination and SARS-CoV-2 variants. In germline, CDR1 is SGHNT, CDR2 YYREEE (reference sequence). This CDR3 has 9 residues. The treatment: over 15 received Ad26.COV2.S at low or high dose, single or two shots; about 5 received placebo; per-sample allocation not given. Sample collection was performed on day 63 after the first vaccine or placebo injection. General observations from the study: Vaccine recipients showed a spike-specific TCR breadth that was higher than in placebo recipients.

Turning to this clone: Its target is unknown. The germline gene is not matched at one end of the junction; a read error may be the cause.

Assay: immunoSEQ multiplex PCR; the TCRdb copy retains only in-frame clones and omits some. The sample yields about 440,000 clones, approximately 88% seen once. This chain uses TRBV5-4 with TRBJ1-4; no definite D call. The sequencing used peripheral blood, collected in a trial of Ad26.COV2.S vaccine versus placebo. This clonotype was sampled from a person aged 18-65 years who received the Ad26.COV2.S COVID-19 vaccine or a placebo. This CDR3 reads CASSRSGGF. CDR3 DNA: TGTGCCAGCAGCCGATCGGGCGGTTTT.